Below, 17 T cell receptor beta chains from the same sample are listed, as sequenced in a study of blood T cell repertoires in COVID-19. Profiling relied on immunoSEQ multiplex PCR, and the TCRdb table lists in-frame clones only, not all of them. Among some 100,000 clones, about 91% were seen once, and the ten largest hold about 7.6%. Sequenced sample: peripheral blood. The receptors derive from a woman aged 70 to 79 with acute or convalescent COVID-19.

The genes are TRBV5-6 and TRBJ2-2, with TRBD2 as a possible D gene (5 bases). V was clipped by 4 bases and J by 4 bases, with 11 bases between them. CDR1 SGHDT and CDR2 YYEEEE come from the germline V gene. CDR3 size: 14 residues. In nucleotides, the CDR3 is TGTGCCAGCAGCCGACTAAGCGGCACCGGGGAGCTGTTTTTT. Its translation is CASSRLSGTGELFF.

The chain links TRBV9 to TRBJ1-6; D gene uncertain. This CDR3 is built from 14 residues. The germline V gene has CDR1 SGDLS and CDR2 YYNGEE. Trimming took off 0 bases at V and 8 bases at J, with 9 bases between the two ends. In DNA form, the CDR3 reads TGTGCCAGCAGCGTAGAAATCGGGGATTCACCCCTCCACTTT. This gives the protein CASSVEIGDSPLHF.

The chain uses TRBV28 and TRBJ1-1; a weak D match, TRBD1 (6 bases). Trimming took off 2 bases at V and 3 bases at J, with 13 bases between the two ends. CDR1 and CDR2 (germline): MDHEN, SYDVKM. The CDR3 is 15 amino acids. CDR3 in amino acids: CASSLRGARDTEAFF. Here the CDR3 DNA reads TGTGCCAGCAGTTTACGGGGGGCGCGGGACACTGAAGCTTTCTTT. The whole variable domain, remainder taken from reference TRBV28 and TRBJ1-1, is DVKVTQSSRYLVKRTGEKVFLECVQDMDHENMFWYRQDPGLGLRLIYFSYDVKMKEKGDIPEGYSVSREKKERFSLILESASTNQTSMYLCASSLRGARDTEAFFGQGTRLTVV.

The chain links TRBV27 to TRBJ1-5, with D possibly TRBD1 on 5 matching bases. Germline CDR1 MNHEY, CDR2 SMNVEV (reference sequence). This CDR3 comprises 14 residues. The V gene lost 2 bases and the J gene lost 7 bases, with 12 bases spanning the gap. This CDR3 is CASSLSQGAQPQHF. The CDR3 nucleotides are TGTGCCAGCAGTTTAAGTCAGGGCGCACAGCCCCAGCATTTT.

V gene TRBV4-1 combines with J gene TRBJ2-2, with D possibly TRBD2 on 6 matching bases. Trimming removed 4 bases at V and 1 base at J, with 10 bases between. The CDR3 spans 15 residues. Germline V lookup: CDR1 MGHRA, CDR2 YSYEKL. The CDR3 sequence is CASSRGGRNTGELFF. The CDR3 DNA reads TGCGCCAGCAGCCGGGGAGGCCGGAACACCGGGGAGCTGTTTTTT.

The chain recombines TRBV19 with TRBJ1-6; the match to TRBD1 covers 10 bases. The V segment lost 5 bases and the J segment 12 bases; nucleotides outside the gene matches: 19. The CDR3 runs 18 residues. Germline V gene data show CDR1 as LNHDA and CDR2 as SQIVND (reference sequence). The DNA of the CDR3 is TGTGCCAGTAGTGCCCCCGGAACCCTCGGGACAGGGGCTTTACCCCTCCACTTT. As protein: CASSAPGTLGTGALPLHF.

The rearrangement uses TRBV12-3 or TRBV12-4 and TRBJ1-1; TRBD1 might be the D (6 bases). This CDR3 region has 13 residues. V was cut by 6 bases and J by 4 bases, with 12 bases left in between. CDR3 DNA sequence: TGTGCCAGCAGGTACAGGGCGGGCACTGAAGCTTTCTTT. Translating it yields CASRYRAGTEAFF.

This clone was counted a single time. The CDR3 protein is CASSLGGKGTEAFF. In DNA form, the CDR3 reads TGTGCCAGCAGCCTAGGGGGCAAGGGCACTGAAGCTTTCTTT. The J gene is TRBJ1-1, the V gene TRBV7-8, with 7 bases lining up with TRBD1. Trimming removed 5 bases from V and 4 bases from J; junction bases left unmatched: 7. CDR1 and CDR2 (germline): SGHVS, FQNEAQ. CDR3 length equals 14 residues.

V usage is TRBV5-1 and J usage is TRBJ2-2; 9 positions match TRBD2. Germline values: CDR1 SGHRS, CDR2 YFSETQ. The CDR3 spans 16 residues. With 4 bases clipped from V and 6 bases from J, the junction kept 10 bases outside the gene matches. CDR3 loop: CASSPGTSPDAGELFF. The CDR3 DNA reads TGCGCCAGCAGCCCCGGGACTAGCCCTGATGCCGGGGAGCTGTTTTTT.

The CDR3 DNA is TGTGCCAGCAGCCGATCAGGGCCTACCTACAATGAGCAGTTCTTC. It encodes CASSRSGPTYNEQFF. J is TRBJ2-1 and V is TRBV5-6, with a possible D match to TRBD1 (5 bases). Per the germline V gene, CDR1 is SGHDT and CDR2 is YYEEEE. There are 15 residues in the CDR3. V dropped 4 bases and J dropped 2 bases, with 13 bases sitting between them.

This sequence joins TRBV3-1 (or the pseudogene TRBV3-2) and TRBJ2-5; TRBD2 agrees at 11 bases. Trimming took 5 bases from V and 6 from J; bases not matched to a gene: 11. The CDR3 runs 16 residues. Germline CDR1 is LGHDT and CDR2 is YNNKEL (reference sequence). CDR3: CASSSPGSGGAKTQYF. CDR3 bases: TGTGCCAGCAGCTCGCCGGGTAGCGGGGGGGCAAAGACCCAGTACTTC.

The chain recombines TRBV4-1 with TRBJ2-2; TRBD2 agrees at 9 bases. V shed 1 base, J shed 5 bases, and the junction held 8 bases outside the gene matches. The germline gives CDR1 MGHRA, CDR2 YSYEKL. This CDR3 has 17 residues. The CDR3 DNA sequence: TGCGCCAGCAGCCAAGGGTCTAGCGGGATGGGAACCGGGGAGCTGTTTTTT. Protein sequence: CASSQGSSGMGTGELFF.

The chain combines TRBV3-1 (or the pseudogene TRBV3-2) with TRBJ1-1; maybe TRBD1 (6 bases). This CDR3 has 16 amino acids. Germline V CDR1 and CDR2: LGHDT, YNNKEL (reference sequence). The germline V and J ends were trimmed by 4 bases and 2 bases, with 17 bases remaining between them. CDR3 nucleotides: TGTGCCAGCAGCCCCCGTACCCTACAGGGTAACACTGAAGCTTTCTTT. Translating gives CASSPRTLQGNTEAFF.

The rearrangement links TRBV5-1 to TRBJ2-7; the D gene is possibly TRBD2 (5 bases). Germline assignment: CDR1 SGHRS and CDR2 YFSETQ. The CDR3 totals 14 residues. The V end lost 1 base, the J end lost 2 bases, and 10 bases lay between the germline ends. CDR3 DNA sequence: TGCGCCAGCAGCTTGCAGTCCGGGACCTACGAGCAGTACTTC. Amino acids: CASSLQSGTYEQYF.

The chain joins TRBV4-1 to TRBJ1-2, with 9 bases that match TRBD1. Trimming took 4 bases from V and 0 from J; bases not matched to a gene: 3. CDR3 length: 15 amino acids. The germline V gene encodes CDR1 MGHRA and CDR2 YSYEKL. CDR3 sequence (DNA): TGCGCCAGCAGCCTCGGGACAGGGACTAACTATGGCTACACCTTC. It encodes CASSLGTGTNYGYTF.

This clone was seen just once. V is TRBV24-1 and J is TRBJ1-5, with 10 bases identical to TRBD1. The length of the CDR3 is 16 residues. Germline loops: CDR1 KGHDR, CDR2 SFDVKD. With 7 bases clipped from V and 2 bases from J, the junction kept 7 bases outside the gene matches. The CDR3 is CATSLGGTGGNQPQHF. CDR3 DNA sequence: TGTGCCACCAGCCTCGGAGGGACAGGGGGCAATCAGCCCCAGCATTTT.

The genes are TRBV3-1 (or the pseudogene TRBV3-2) and TRBJ2-1; 8 nucleotides match TRBD2. Germline assignment: CDR1 LGHDT and CDR2 YNNKEL (reference sequence). The CDR3 is made up of 14 amino acids. The J segment lost 5 bases and the V segment lost 7 bases, leaving 7 bases of the junction unmatched. CDR3 amino acids: CASKASGHHNEQFF. The CDR3 DNA sequence: TGTGCCAGCAAGGCTAGCGGGCATCACAATGAGCAGTTCTTC.